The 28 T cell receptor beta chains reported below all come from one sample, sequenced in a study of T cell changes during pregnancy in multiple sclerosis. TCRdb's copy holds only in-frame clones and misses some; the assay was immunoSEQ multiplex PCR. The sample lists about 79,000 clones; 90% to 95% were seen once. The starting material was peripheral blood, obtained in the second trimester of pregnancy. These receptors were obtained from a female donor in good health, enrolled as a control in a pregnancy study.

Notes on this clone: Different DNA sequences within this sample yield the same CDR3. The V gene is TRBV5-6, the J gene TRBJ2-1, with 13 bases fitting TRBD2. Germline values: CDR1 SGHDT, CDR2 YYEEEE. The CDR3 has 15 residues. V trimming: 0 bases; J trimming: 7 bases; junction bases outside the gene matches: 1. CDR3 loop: CASSLGLAGGNEQFF. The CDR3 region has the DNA TGTGCCAGCAGCTTGGGACTAGCGGGGGGTAATGAGCAGTTCTTC.

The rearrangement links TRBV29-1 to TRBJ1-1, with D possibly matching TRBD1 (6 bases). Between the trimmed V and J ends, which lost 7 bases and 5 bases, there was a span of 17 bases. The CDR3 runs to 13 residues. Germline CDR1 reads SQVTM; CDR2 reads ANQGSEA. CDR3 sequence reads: CSAGEGGRTEAFF. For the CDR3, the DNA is TGCAGCGCGGGGGAGGGGGGAAGGACTGAAGCTTTCTTT.

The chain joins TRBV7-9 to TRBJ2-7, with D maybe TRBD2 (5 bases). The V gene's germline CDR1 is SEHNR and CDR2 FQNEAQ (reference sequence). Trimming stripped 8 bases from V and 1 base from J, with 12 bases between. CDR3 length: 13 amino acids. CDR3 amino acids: CASRAGSSYEQYF. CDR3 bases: TGTGCCAGCCGTGCGGGCAGTTCCTACGAGCAGTACTTC. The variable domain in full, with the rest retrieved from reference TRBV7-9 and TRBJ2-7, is DTGVSQNPRHKITKRGQNVTFRCDPISEHNRLYWYRQTLGQGPEFLTYFQNEAQLEKSRLLSDRFSAERPKGSFSTLEIQRTEQGDSAMYLCASRAGSSYEQYFGPGTRLTVT.

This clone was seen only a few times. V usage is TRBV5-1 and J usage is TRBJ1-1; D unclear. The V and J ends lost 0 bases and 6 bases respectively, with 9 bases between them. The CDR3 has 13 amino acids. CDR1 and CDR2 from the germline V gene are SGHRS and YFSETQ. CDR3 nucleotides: TGCGCCAGCAGCTTGGGTGGGCCATCTGAAGCTTTCTTT. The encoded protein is CASSLGGPSEAFF. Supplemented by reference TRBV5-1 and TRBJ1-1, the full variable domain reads KAGVTQTPRYLIKTRGQQVTLSCSPISGHRSVSWYQQTPGQGLQFLFEYFSETQRNKGNFPGRFSGRQFSNSRSEMNVSTLELGDSALYLCASSLGGPSEAFFGQGTRLTVV.

The CDR3 DNA reads TGTGCCAGCAGTCCTAAGCACACTGAAGCTTTCTTT. It yields the protein CASSPKHTEAFF. The V call is TRBV2, the J call TRBJ1-1; D call uncertain. This CDR3 comprises 12 residues. Germline assignment: CDR1 SNHLY and CDR2 FYNNEI. Trimming took 5 bases from V and 3 from J, leaving 7 bases between them.

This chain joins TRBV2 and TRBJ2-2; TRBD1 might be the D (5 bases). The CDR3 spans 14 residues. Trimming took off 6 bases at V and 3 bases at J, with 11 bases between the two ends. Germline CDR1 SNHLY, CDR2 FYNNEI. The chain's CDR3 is CASSLFRDTGELFF. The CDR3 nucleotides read TGTGCCAGCAGCCTTTTCAGGGACACCGGGGAGCTGTTTTTT. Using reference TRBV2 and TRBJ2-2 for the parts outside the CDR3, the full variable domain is EPEVTQTPSHQVTQMGQEVILRCVPISNHLYFYWYRQILGQKVEFLVSFYNNEISEKSEIFDDQFSVERPDGSNFTLKIRSTKLEDSAMYFCASSLFRDTGELFFGEGSRLTVL.

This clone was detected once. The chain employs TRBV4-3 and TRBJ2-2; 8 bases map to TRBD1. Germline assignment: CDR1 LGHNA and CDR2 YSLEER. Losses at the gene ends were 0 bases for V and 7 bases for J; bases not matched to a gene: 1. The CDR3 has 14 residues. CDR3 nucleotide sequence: TGCGCCAGCAGCCAAGACGGGACAGGCGGGGAGCTGTTTTTT. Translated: CASSQDGTGGELFF.

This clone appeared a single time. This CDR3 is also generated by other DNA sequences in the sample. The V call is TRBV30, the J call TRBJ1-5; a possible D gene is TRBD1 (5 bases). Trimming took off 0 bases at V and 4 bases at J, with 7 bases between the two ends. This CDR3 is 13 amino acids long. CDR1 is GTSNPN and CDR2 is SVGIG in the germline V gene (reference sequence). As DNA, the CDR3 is TGTGCCTGGAGTGTGGCAGGGAATCAGCCCCAGCATTTT. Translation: CAWSVAGNQPQHF.

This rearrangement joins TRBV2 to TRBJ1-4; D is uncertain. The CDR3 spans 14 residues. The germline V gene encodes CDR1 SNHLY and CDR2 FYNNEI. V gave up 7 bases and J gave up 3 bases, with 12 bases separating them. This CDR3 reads CASTRISANEKLFF. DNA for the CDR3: TGTGCCAGCACTCGTATTTCGGCTAATGAAAAACTGTTTTTT.

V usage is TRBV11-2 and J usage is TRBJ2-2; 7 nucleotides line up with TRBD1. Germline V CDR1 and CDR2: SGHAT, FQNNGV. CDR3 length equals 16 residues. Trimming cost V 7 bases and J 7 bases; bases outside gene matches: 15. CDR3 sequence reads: CASTVRDRGLFGELFF. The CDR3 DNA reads TGTGCCAGCACCGTCCGGGACAGAGGTTTATTCGGGGAGCTGTTTTTT.

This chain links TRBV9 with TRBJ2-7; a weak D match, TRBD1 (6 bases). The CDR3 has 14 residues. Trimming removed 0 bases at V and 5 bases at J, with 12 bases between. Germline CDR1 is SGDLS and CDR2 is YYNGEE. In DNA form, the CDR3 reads TGTGCCAGCAGCGTAGGAACAGGGATCGACGAGCAGTACTTC. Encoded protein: CASSVGTGIDEQYF.

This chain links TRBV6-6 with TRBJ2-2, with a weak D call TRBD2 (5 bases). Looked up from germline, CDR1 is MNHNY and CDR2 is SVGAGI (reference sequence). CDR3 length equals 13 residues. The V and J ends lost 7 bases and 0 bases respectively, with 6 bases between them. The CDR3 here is CASTRANTGELFF. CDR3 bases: TGTGCCAGCACGCGGGCGAACACCGGGGAGCTGTTTTTT.

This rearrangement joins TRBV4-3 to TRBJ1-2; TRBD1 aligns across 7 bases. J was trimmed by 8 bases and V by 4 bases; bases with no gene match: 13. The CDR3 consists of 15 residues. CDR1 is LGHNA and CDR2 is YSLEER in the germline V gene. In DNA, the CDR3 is TGCGCCAGCAGCCTCGCCTCAGGGGGAGTGGGCGGCTACACCTTC. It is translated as CASSLASGGVGGYTF.

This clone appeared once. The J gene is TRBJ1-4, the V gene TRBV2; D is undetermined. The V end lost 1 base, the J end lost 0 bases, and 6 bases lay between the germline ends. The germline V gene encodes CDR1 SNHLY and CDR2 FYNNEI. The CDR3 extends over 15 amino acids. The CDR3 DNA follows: TGTGCCAGCAGTGAAGGTGCGTCAACTAATGAAAAACTGTTTTTT. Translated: CASSEGASTNEKLFF.

CDR3 in amino acids: CASSSDRDYGYTF. CDR3 in DNA: TGTGCCAGCAGCTCTGACAGGGACTATGGCTACACCTTC. The J gene is TRBJ1-2, the V gene TRBV21-1; the table names TRBD1, a call not compared with the DNA. TRBV21-1 counts as a pseudogene. There are 13 residues in the CDR3.

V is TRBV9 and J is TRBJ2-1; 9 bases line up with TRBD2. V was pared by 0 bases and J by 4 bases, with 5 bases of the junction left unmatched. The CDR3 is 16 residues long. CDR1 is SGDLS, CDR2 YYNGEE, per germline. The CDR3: CASSVDVTSGYNEQFF. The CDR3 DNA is TGTGCCAGCAGCGTAGATGTGACTAGCGGTTACAATGAGCAGTTCTTC.

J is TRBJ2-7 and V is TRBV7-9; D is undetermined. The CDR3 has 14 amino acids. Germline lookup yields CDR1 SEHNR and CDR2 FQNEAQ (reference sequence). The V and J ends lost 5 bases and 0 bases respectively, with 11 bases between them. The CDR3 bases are TGTGCCAGCAGCATATCGGAGAGCTCCTACGAGCAGTACTTC. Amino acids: CASSISESSYEQYF.

CDR3 sequence: CAWSVRGMDEQFF. The CDR3, as DNA: TGTGCCTGGAGTGTACGCGGTATGGATGAGCAGTTCTTC. This chain joins TRBV30 and TRBJ2-1, with D unclear. V was cut by 0 bases and J by 8 bases, with 11 bases left in between. The CDR3 is 13 amino acids. Germline CDR1 GTSNPN, CDR2 SVGIG (reference sequence).

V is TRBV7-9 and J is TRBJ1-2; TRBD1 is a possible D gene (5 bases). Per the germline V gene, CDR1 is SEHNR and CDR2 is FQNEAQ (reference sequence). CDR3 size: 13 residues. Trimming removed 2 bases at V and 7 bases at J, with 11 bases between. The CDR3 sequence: CASSLRRDAGYTF. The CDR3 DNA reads TGTGCCAGCAGCTTAAGGAGGGACGCTGGCTACACCTTC.

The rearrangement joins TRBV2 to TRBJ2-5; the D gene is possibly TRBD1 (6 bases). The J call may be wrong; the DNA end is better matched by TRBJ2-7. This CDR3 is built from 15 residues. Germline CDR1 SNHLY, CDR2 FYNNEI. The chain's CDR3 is CASTPSGQGDYEQYF. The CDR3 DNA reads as TGTGCCAGCACCCCATCGGGACAAGGGGACTACGAGCAGTACTTC.

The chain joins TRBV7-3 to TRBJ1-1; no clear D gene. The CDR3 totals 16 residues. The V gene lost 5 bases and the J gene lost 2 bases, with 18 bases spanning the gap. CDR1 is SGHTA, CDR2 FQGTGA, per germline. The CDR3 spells CASSPRQVTINTEAFF. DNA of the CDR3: TGTGCCAGCAGCCCCCGGCAGGTTACCATTAACACTGAAGCTTTCTTT.

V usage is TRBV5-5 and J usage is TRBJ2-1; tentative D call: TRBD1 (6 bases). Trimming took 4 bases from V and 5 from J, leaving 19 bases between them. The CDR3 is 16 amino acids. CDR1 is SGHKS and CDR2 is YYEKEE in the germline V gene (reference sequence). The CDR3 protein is CASSDDRTSKNNEQFF. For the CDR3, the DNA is TGTGCCAGCAGCGACGACAGGACCAGTAAGAACAATGAGCAGTTCTTC. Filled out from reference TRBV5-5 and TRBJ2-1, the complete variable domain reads DAGVTQSPTHLIKTRGQQVTLRCSPISGHKSVSWYQQVLGQGPQFIFQYYEKEERGRGNFPDRFSARQFPNYSSELNVNALLLGDSALYLCASSDDRTSKNNEQFFGPGTRLTVL.

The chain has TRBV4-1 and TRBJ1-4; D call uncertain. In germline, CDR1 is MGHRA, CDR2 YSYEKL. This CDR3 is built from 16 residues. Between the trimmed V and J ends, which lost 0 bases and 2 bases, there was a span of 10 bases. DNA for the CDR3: TGCGCCAGCAGCCAAGAGGCAGGCGTGACTAATGAAAAACTGTTTTTT. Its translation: CASSQEAGVTNEKLFF.

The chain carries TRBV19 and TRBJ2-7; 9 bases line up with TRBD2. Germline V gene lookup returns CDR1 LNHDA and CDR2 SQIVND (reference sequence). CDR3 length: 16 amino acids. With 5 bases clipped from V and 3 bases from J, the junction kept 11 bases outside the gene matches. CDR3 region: CASSFLAGLANYEQYF. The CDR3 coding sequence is TGTGCCAGTAGTTTTCTAGCGGGACTAGCTAACTACGAGCAGTACTTC. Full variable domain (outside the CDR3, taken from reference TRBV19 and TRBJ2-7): DGGITQSPKYLFRKEGQNVTLSCEQNLNHDAMYWYRQDPGQGLRLIYYSQIVNDFQKGDIAEGYSVSREKKESFPLTVTSAQKNPTAFYLCASSFLAGLANYEQYFGPGTRLTVT.

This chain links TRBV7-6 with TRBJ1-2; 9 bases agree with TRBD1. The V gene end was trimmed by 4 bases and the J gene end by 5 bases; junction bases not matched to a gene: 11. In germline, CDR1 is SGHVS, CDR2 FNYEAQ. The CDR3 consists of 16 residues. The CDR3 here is CASSSLTRTGAYGYTF. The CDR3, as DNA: TGTGCCAGCAGCTCGCTGACCCGGACAGGGGCTTATGGCTACACCTTC. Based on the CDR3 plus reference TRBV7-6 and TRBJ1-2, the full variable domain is GAGVSQSPRYKVTKRGQDVALRCDPISGHVSLYWYRQALGQGPEFLTYFNYEAQQDKSGLPNDRFSAERPEGSISTLTIQRTEQRDSAMYRCASSSLTRTGAYGYTFGSGTRLTVV.

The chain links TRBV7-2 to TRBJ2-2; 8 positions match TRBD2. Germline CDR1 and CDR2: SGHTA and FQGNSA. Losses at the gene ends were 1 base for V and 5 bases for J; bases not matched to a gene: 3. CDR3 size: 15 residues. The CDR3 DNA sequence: TGTGCCAGCAGCTTAGGATTAGCGGGGACCGGGGAGCTGTTTTTT. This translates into CASSLGLAGTGELFF. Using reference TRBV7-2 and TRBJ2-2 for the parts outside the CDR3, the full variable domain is GAGVSQSPSNKVTEKGKDVELRCDPISGHTALYWYRQSLGQGLEFLIYFQGNSAPDKSGLPSDRFSAERTGGSVSTLTIQRTQQEDSAVYLCASSLGLAGTGELFFGEGSRLTVL.

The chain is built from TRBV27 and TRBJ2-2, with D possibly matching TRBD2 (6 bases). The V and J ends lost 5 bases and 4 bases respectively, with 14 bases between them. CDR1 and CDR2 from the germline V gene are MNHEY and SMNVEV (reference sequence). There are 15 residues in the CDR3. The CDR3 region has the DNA TGTGCCAGCAGTAGCGCGGGACTCCTCACCGGGGAGCTGTTTTTT. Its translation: CASSSAGLLTGELFF.

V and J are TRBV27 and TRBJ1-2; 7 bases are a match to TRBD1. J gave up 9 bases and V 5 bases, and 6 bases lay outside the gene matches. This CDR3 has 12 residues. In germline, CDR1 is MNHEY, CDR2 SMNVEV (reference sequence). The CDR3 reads CASSEGGASYTF. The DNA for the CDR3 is TGTGCCAGCAGTGAAGGGGGCGCCAGCTACACCTTC.